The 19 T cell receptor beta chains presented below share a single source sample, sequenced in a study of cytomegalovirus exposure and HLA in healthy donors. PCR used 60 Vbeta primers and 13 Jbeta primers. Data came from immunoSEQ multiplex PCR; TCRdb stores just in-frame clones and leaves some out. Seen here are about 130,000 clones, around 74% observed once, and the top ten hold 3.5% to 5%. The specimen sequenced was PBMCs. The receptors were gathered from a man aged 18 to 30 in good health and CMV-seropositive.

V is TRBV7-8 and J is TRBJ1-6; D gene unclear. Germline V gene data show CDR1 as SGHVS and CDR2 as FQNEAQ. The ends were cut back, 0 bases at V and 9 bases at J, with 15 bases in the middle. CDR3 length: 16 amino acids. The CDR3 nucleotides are TGTGCCAGCAGCTTAGCGCAATCTGGAGAGGTTTCACCCCTCCACTTT. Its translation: CASSLAQSGEVSPLHF.

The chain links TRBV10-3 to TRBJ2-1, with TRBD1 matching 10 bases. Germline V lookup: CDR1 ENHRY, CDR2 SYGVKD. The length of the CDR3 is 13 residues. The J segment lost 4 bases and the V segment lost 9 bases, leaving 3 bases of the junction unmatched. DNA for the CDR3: TGTGCCATAGGGACAGGGGAGTACAATGAGCAGTTCTTC. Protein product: CAIGTGEYNEQFF.

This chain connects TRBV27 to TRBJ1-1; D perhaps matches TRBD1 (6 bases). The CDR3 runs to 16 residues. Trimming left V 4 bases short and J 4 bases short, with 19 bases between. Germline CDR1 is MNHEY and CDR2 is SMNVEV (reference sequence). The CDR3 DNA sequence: TGTGCCAGCAGTTCCCTCAGGGGATTCCCTCGCACTGAAGCTTTCTTT. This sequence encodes CASSSLRGFPRTEAFF.

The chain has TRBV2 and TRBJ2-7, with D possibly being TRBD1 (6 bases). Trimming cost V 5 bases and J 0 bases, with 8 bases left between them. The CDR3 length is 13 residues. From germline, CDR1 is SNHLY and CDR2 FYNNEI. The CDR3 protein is CASSPDSSYEQYF. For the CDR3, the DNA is TGTGCCAGCAGTCCGGACAGCTCCTACGAGCAGTACTTC.

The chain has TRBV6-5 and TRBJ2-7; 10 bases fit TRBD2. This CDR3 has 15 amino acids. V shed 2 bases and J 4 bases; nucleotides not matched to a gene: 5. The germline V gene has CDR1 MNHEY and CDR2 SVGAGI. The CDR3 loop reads CASSYEWTSGYEQYF. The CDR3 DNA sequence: TGTGCCAGCAGTTACGAGTGGACTAGCGGATACGAGCAGTACTTC.

Here the CDR3 reads CAWSSGLALSYEQYF. The CDR3 bases are TGTGCCTGGAGTTCGGGACTAGCGCTATCCTACGAGCAGTACTTC. The V and J genes are TRBV30 and TRBJ2-7; 10 bases align to TRBD2. V lost 2 bases to trimming and J lost 1 base; unmatched junction nucleotides: 5. The CDR3 length is 15 residues. Germline V lookup: CDR1 GTSNPN, CDR2 SVGIG (reference sequence).

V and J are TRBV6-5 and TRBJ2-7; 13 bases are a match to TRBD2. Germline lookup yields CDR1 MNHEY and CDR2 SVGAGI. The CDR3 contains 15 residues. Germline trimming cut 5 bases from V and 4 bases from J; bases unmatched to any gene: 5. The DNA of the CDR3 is TGTGCCAGCAGTCGCCGGACTAGCGGGGGTTACGAGCAGTACTTC. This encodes CASSRRTSGGYEQYF.

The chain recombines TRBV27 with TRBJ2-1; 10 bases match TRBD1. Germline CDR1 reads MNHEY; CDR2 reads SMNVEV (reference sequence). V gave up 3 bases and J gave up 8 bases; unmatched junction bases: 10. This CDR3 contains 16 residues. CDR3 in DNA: TGTGCCAGCAGTTTCTACCCGGGACAGGGGCGGGATGAGCAGTTCTTC. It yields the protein CASSFYPGQGRDEQFF.

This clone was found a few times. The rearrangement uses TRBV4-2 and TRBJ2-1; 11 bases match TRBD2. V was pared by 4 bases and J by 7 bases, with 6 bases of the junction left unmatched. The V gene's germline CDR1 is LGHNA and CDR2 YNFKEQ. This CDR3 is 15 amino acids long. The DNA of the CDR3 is TGTGCCAGCAGCCGAACTAGCGGGAGTGTAAATGAGCAGTTCTTC. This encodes CASSRTSGSVNEQFF.

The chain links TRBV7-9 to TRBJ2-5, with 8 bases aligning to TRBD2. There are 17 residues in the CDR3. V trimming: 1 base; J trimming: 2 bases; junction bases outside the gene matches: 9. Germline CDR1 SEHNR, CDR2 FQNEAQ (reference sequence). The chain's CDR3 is CASSLGGAGGLQETQYF. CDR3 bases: TGTGCCAGCAGCTTAGGGGGTGCGGGGGGCTTACAAGAGACCCAGTACTTC.

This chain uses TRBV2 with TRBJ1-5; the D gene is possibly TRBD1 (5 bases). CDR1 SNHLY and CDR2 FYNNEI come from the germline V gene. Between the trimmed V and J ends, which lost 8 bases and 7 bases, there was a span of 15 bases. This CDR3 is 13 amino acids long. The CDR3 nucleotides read TGTGCCAGCGGAAGGGGTGCATGGCAGCCCCAGCATTTT. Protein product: CASGRGAWQPQHF.

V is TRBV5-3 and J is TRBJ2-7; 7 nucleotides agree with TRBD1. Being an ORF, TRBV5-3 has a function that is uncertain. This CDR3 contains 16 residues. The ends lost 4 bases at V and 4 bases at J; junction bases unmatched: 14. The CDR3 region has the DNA TGTGCCAGAAGCCCCACGACAGGGATCGAAGTTTACGAGCAGTACTTC. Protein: CARSPTTGIEVYEQYF.

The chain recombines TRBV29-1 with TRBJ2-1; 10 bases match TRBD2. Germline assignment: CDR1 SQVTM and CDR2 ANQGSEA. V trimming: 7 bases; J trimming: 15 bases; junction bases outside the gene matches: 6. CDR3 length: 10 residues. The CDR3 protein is CSGVAGGLFF. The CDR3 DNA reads TGCAGCGGGGTAGCGGGAGGTTTGTTCTTC.

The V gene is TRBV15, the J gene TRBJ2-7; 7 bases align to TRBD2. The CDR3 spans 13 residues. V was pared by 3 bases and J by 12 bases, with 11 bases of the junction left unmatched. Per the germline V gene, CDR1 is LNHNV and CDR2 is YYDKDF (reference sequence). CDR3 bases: TGTGCCACCAGCAGTCCCCCGGCTAGCGGTCGGTACTTC. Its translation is CATSSPPASGRYF.

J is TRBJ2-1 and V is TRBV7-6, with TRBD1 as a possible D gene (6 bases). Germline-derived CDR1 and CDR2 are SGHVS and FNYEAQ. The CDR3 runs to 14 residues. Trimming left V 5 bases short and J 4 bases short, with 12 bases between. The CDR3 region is CASSHGGRYNEQFF. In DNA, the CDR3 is TGTGCCAGCAGCCATGGGGGCAGGTACAATGAGCAGTTCTTC.

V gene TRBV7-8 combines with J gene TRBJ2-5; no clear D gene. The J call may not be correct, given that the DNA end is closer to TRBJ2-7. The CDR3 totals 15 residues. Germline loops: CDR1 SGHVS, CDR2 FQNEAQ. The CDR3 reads CASSQSQSSVYEQYF. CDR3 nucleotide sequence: TGTGCCAGCAGCCAATCACAGTCATCCGTCTACGAGCAGTACTTC.

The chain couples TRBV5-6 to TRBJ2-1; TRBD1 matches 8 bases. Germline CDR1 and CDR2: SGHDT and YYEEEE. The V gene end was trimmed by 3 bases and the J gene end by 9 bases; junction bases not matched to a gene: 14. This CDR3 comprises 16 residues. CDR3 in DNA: TGTGCCAGCAGCTCCGGGACAGGCTCAACCGTCGGTGAGCAGTTCTTC. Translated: CASSSGTGSTVGEQFF.

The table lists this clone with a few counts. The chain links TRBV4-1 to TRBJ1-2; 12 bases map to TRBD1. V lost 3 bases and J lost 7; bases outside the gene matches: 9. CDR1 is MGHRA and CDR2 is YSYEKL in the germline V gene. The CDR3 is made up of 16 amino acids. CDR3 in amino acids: CASSHPPGQGAGGYTF. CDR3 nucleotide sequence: TGCGCCAGCAGCCATCCGCCGGGACAGGGGGCAGGTGGCTACACCTTC.

The CDR3 DNA is TGCGCCAGCAGCTTTGGACAGATCTACGAGCAGTACTTC. Translating gives CASSFGQIYEQYF. The gene calls are TRBV5-1 and TRBJ2-7; D is perhaps TRBD1 (6 bases). Trimming left V 2 bases short and J 3 bases short, with 9 bases between. This CDR3 spans 13 amino acids. Germline values: CDR1 SGHRS, CDR2 YFSETQ.